Presented here are 32 T cell receptor beta chains from one specimen sequenced in a study of shared clonotypes between healthy human individuals. TCRdb's table, derived via immunoSEQ multiplex PCR, lists solely in-frame clones and lacks some. The sample has 2 million to 2.5 million clones; 85% to 95% are singletons. Sequencing was done on a sample of naive CD4+ T cells from PBMCs. Subset here: CD45RA+ positively selected. The receptors were sampled from a man aged 18-30 years in good health. Some clones in this sample may be carry-over from other donors' samples.

As for this clone: The identical CDR3 is also encoded by other nucleotide sequences in the sample. The V gene is TRBV9, the J gene TRBJ2-7; D unresolved. CDR1 is SGDLS, CDR2 YYNGEE, per germline. V lost 0 bases to trimming and J lost 5 bases, with 9 bases between them. CDR3 length: 13 residues. The CDR3 sequence is CASSVGVRDEQYF. In DNA, the CDR3 is TGTGCCAGCAGCGTAGGCGTAAGAGACGAGCAGTACTTC.

The chain has TRBV18 and TRBJ2-3, with 8 bases that match TRBD1. CDR3 length: 17 amino acids. With V trimmed by 6 bases and J by 5 bases, 16 bases remained unmatched. The germline gives CDR1 KGHSH, CDR2 LQKENI. This CDR3 is CASSKIGLQGGRDTQYF. In nucleotides, the CDR3 is TGTGCCAGCTCGAAGATCGGTTTACAGGGGGGCAGAGATACGCAGTATTTT.

The chain links TRBV10-1 to TRBJ2-1, with 7 bases fitting TRBD2. The trim removed 2 bases at V and 9 bases at J, leaving 10 bases unmatched. The CDR3 runs to 15 residues. Germline assignment: CDR1 WNHNN and CDR2 SYGVQD (reference sequence). The CDR3: CASSELPTSLREQFF. In nucleotides, the CDR3 is TGCGCCAGCAGTGAGCTACCGACTAGCTTACGTGAGCAGTTCTTC.

In this sample, this clone turned up once. The gene calls are TRBV28 and TRBJ1-2, with no clear D. Germline assignment: CDR1 MDHEN and CDR2 SYDVKM. The V and J ends lost 3 bases and 10 bases respectively, with 15 bases between them. The CDR3 is 13 residues long. The DNA of the CDR3 is TGTGCCAGCAGTTTGGGTCTTCCGAAGGACTACACCTTC. Amino acid sequence: CASSLGLPKDYTF.

This chain uses TRBV6-1 with TRBJ2-2; D gene ambiguous. The V gene's germline CDR1 is MNHNS and CDR2 SASEGT. The CDR3 has 14 residues. Deletions cut 2 bases from V and 3 bases from J, with 7 bases between. In DNA form, the CDR3 reads TGTGCCAGCAGTGAAAGGATTCACACCGGGGAGCTGTTTTTT. It yields the protein CASSERIHTGELFF.

V is TRBV21-1 and J is TRBJ2-1; the D call TRBD2 from the table was never checked on the DNA. TRBV21-1 is labeled a pseudogene. The CDR3 is 15 amino acids. CDR3 coding DNA: TGTGCCAGCAGCTTGCGACTAGCGGAGCACAATGAGCAGTTCTTC. It specifies CASSLRLAEHNEQFF.

This chain's CDR3 is CASSPTGAVGMETQYF. The CDR3 DNA reads TGCGCCAGCAGCCCCACAGGGGCCGTCGGCATGGAGACCCAGTACTTC. The chain recombines TRBV4-1 with TRBJ2-5; 7 nucleotides align to TRBD1. The germline V gene encodes CDR1 MGHRA and CDR2 YSYEKL. The junction had 13 bases not matched to a gene; V was cut back by 4 bases and J by 5 bases. The CDR3 has 16 residues.

The V gene is TRBV2, the J gene TRBJ2-1; TRBD1 might be the D (6 bases). The CDR3 covers 13 residues. Germline assignment: CDR1 SNHLY and CDR2 FYNNEI. Trimming removed 8 bases from V and 8 bases from J, with 16 bases in between. This chain's CDR3 is CASVRDIDDEQFF. DNA of the CDR3: TGTGCCAGCGTAAGGGACATTGATGATGAGCAGTTCTTC.

This clone was picked up one time. The rearrangement uses TRBV23-1 and TRBJ2-1; TRBD1 might be the D (5 bases). TRBV23-1 is given ORF status, its function remaining uncertain. The CDR3 has 17 amino acids. V was cut by 1 base and J by 3 bases, with 16 bases left in between. The CDR3 loop is CASSQFTTGAVYNEQFF. For the CDR3, the DNA is TGCGCCAGCAGTCAATTCACCACAGGCGCAGTCTACAATGAGCAGTTCTTC.

V gene TRBV7-6 combines with J gene TRBJ2-5; 13 nucleotides match TRBD2. The V gene end was trimmed by 4 bases and the J gene end by 5 bases; junction bases not matched to a gene: 4. The germline CDR1 and CDR2 sequences are SGHVS and FNYEAQ. The CDR3 covers 15 residues. CDR3 sequence: CASSSGTSGTETQYF. The CDR3 nucleotides read TGTGCCAGCAGCTCGGGGACTAGCGGGACGGAGACCCAGTACTTC.

The chain uses TRBV6-5 and TRBJ2-7, with 9 bases identical to TRBD2. This CDR3 spans 15 amino acids. The V gene's germline CDR1 is MNHEY and CDR2 SVGAGI. The V segment lost 1 base and the J segment 6 bases; nucleotides outside the gene matches: 7. This chain's CDR3 is CASSYYVAGVAEQYF. CDR3 bases: TGTGCCAGCAGTTACTATGTAGCGGGAGTTGCCGAGCAGTACTTC.

In its sample, this clone was seen a few times. V usage is TRBV28 and J usage is TRBJ1-1, with D unresolved. CDR3 length: 11 amino acids. Germline V gives CDR1 MDHEN, CDR2 SYDVKM. V dropped 5 bases and J dropped 7 bases, with 8 bases sitting between them. For the CDR3, the DNA is TGTGCCAGCAGTAACCTCCTTGAAGCTTTCTTT. Translated: CASSNLLEAFF.

V and J are TRBV30 and TRBJ1-3; D is uncertain. The CDR3 runs 13 residues. Trimming removed 3 bases at V and 4 bases at J, with 10 bases between. Germline loops: CDR1 GTSNPN, CDR2 SVGIG (reference sequence). CDR3 bases: TGTGCCTGGAGCCCATCCGTGGGAAACACCATATATTTT. Translated: CAWSPSVGNTIYF.

The chain is built from TRBV28 and TRBJ2-5; maybe TRBD2 (5 bases). This CDR3 is 13 amino acids long. Germline CDR1 MDHEN, CDR2 SYDVKM. V dropped 5 bases and J dropped 7 bases, with 14 bases sitting between them. The CDR3 loop reads CASSRAESGTQYF. As DNA, the CDR3 is TGTGCCAGCAGTCGAGCGGAGTCGGGGACCCAGTACTTC.

This chain uses TRBV28 with TRBJ1-5, with 9 bases identical to TRBD1. V shed 5 bases, J shed 7 bases, and the junction held 6 bases outside the gene matches. The germline V gene encodes CDR1 MDHEN and CDR2 SYDVKM. This CDR3 has 14 amino acids. The CDR3 reads CASSVGTGRQPQHF. In nucleotides, the CDR3 is TGTGCCAGCAGTGTAGGGACAGGGCGGCAGCCCCAGCATTTT.

This chain connects TRBV6-1 to TRBJ2-1; the D is unclear. This CDR3 region has 15 residues. V dropped 1 base and J dropped 3 bases, with 10 bases sitting between them. Germline V gene sequence: CDR1 MNHNS, CDR2 SASEGT. The CDR3 region is CASSEEMDGYNEQFF. As DNA, the CDR3 is TGTGCCAGCAGTGAAGAAATGGACGGCTACAATGAGCAGTTCTTC.

This clone was seen a handful of times. This sequence joins TRBV7-8 and TRBJ1-2, with D uncertain. Per the germline V gene, CDR1 is SGHVS and CDR2 is FQNEAQ. The CDR3 loop spans 13 amino acids. Trimming cost V 0 bases and J 0 bases, with 2 bases left between them. In nucleotides, the CDR3 is TGTGCCAGCAGCTTAGCGGCTAACTATGGCTACACCTTC. It codes for CASSLAANYGYTF. Complete variable domain (other parts from reference TRBV7-8 and TRBJ1-2): GAGVSQSPRYKVAKRGQDVALRCDPISGHVSLFWYQQALGQGPEFLTYFQNEAQLDKSGLPSDRFFAERPEGSVSTLKIQRTQQEDSAVYLCASSLAANYGYTFGSGTRLTVV.

J is TRBJ1-1 and V is TRBV7-2, with 10 bases aligning to TRBD1. V gave up 4 bases and J gave up 11 bases; unmatched junction bases: 10. Germline V gene sequence: CDR1 SGHTA, CDR2 FQGNSA. This CDR3 comprises 14 residues. CDR3 region: CASSYGTGESKAFF. The CDR3 DNA sequence: TGTGCCAGCAGCTACGGGACAGGGGAAAGTAAGGCTTTCTTT.

J is TRBJ2-1 and V is TRBV14; D unclear. CDR1 is SGHDN and CDR2 is FVKESK in the germline V gene. V lost 7 bases and J 0 bases, leaving 10 bases between the germline ends. The CDR3 covers 14 residues. CDR3 DNA sequence: TGTGCCAGCACCGCCGCTAGCTCCTACAATGAGCAGTTCTTC. Encoded protein: CASTAASSYNEQFF. The whole variable domain, remainder taken from reference TRBV14 and TRBJ2-1, is EAGVTQFPSHSVIEKGQTVTLRCDPISGHDNLYWYRRVMGKEIKFLLHFVKESKQDESGMPNNRFLAERTGGTYSTLKVQPAELEDSGVYFCASTAASSYNEQFFGPGTRLTVL.

V and J are TRBV25-1 and TRBJ1-5, with D perhaps matching TRBD1 (5 bases). The germline V gene encodes CDR1 MGHDK and CDR2 SYGVNS. The V gene lost 3 bases and the J gene lost 3 bases, with 6 bases spanning the gap. The CDR3 runs 13 residues. CDR3 loop: CASSDRVNQPQHF. For the CDR3, the DNA is TGTGCCAGCAGTGACAGGGTCAATCAGCCCCAGCATTTT.

The V call is TRBV19, the J call TRBJ1-5, with 10 bases fitting TRBD1. The CDR3 is made up of 18 amino acids. Germline V gene data show CDR1 as LNHDA and CDR2 as SQIVND (reference sequence). With 3 bases clipped from V and 1 base from J, the junction kept 9 bases outside the gene matches. CDR3: CASSMSRDRGWSNQPQHF. CDR3 bases: TGTGCCAGTAGTATGTCCCGGGACAGGGGATGGAGCAATCAGCCCCAGCATTTT.

This sequence joins TRBV18 and TRBJ2-5, with a weak D call TRBD2 (5 bases). CDR1 and CDR2 from the germline V gene are KGHSH and LQKENI. Trimming took off 0 bases at V and 3 bases at J, with 20 bases between the two ends. The CDR3 length is 18 residues. The CDR3 DNA follows: TGTGCCAGCTCACCACCTCCTCTCGCGGAGGAGAGGAAAGAGACCCAGTACTTC. Protein product: CASSPPPLAEERKETQYF.

V gene TRBV6-5 combines with J gene TRBJ1-5; no clear D gene. Trimming stripped 2 bases from V and 2 bases from J, with 10 bases between. CDR1 MNHEY and CDR2 SVGAGI come from the germline V gene. CDR3 size: 15 residues. This CDR3 reads CASSYRGVGNQPQHF. The CDR3 bases are TGTGCCAGCAGTTACCGGGGAGTGGGCAATCAGCCCCAGCATTTT.

This clone occurred once. J is TRBJ2-4 and V is TRBV6-1, with D perhaps matching TRBD2 (5 bases). This CDR3 region has 14 residues. Deletions cut 4 bases from V and 0 bases from J, with 7 bases between. Germline CDR1 reads MNHNS; CDR2 reads SASEGT. DNA of the CDR3: TGTGCCAGCAGTGCGGGATTAGCCAAAAACATTCAGTACTTC. This encodes CASSAGLAKNIQYF.

This chain joins TRBV28 and TRBJ1-5, with D perhaps matching TRBD1 (5 bases). V lost 10 bases, J lost 1 base, and 14 bases lay in between. Looked up from germline, CDR1 is MDHEN and CDR2 is SYDVKM. This CDR3 comprises 14 residues. The CDR3 region is CAIKTDPSNQPQHF. The CDR3 coding sequence is TGTGCCATCAAGACAGACCCGAGCAATCAGCCCCAGCATTTT.

This clone was seen a single time. The chain links TRBV29-1 to TRBJ2-7, with D possibly being TRBD2 (6 bases). V lost 7 bases, J lost 6 bases, and 13 bases lay in between. The CDR3 spans 11 residues. Per germline, CDR1 SQVTM and CDR2 ANQGSEA. The CDR3 sequence: CSGRRDREQYF. The DNA for the CDR3 is TGCAGCGGCCGGAGGGACCGCGAGCAGTACTTC.

Note on this clone: At the DNA level, this CDR3 is encoded by other sequences in the same sample as well. The CDR3 spells CASSEATRDQPQHF. As DNA, the CDR3 is TGTGCCAGCAGTGAAGCGACCAGGGATCAGCCCCAGCATTTT. The J gene is TRBJ1-5, the V gene TRBV2, with D possibly being TRBD1 (5 bases). V was shortened by 0 bases and J by 5 bases, with 8 bases between the two germline ends. This CDR3 is 14 amino acids long. Germline V lookup: CDR1 SNHLY, CDR2 FYNNEI.

The rearrangement links TRBV5-8 to TRBJ2-7; 8 bases agree with TRBD2. Germline CDR1 SGHTS, CDR2 YDEGEE. This CDR3 spans 15 amino acids. V was pared by 0 bases and J by 1 base, with 3 bases of the junction left unmatched. The CDR3: CASSLAREGSYEQYF. The CDR3 DNA is TGTGCCAGCAGCTTGGCCCGGGAGGGTTCCTACGAGCAGTACTTC.

This clone was recorded only once. Other DNA sequences in this sample translate to the same CDR3. The rearrangement uses TRBV27 and TRBJ1-4, with D maybe TRBD1 (5 bases). The germline V gene encodes CDR1 MNHEY and CDR2 SMNVEV (reference sequence). The CDR3 consists of 15 residues. V dropped 6 bases and J dropped 0 bases, with 11 bases sitting between them. The CDR3 DNA reads TGTGCCAGCAGCCTCTGGGGCGCAACTAATGAAAAACTGTTTTTT. Translating gives CASSLWGATNEKLFF.

This clone was seen more than once but under ten times. The gene calls are TRBV11-2 and TRBJ2-1; unclear D gene. CDR3 length equals 11 residues. Germline V gene lookup returns CDR1 SGHAT and CDR2 FQNNGV. Trimming stripped 5 bases from V and 12 bases from J, with 11 bases between. This chain's CDR3 is CASSPTERQFF. CDR3 nucleotide sequence: TGTGCCAGCAGCCCCACCGAGAGGCAGTTCTTC.

The rearrangement links TRBV7-9 to TRBJ1-5, with a tentative D call TRBD1 (5 bases). The CDR3 is 12 amino acids. Germline V CDR1 and CDR2: SEHNR, FQNEAQ (reference sequence). V was trimmed by 5 bases and J by 10 bases, leaving 12 bases between them. In DNA form, the CDR3 reads TGTGCCAGCAGCAGCGGGACGCGCCCCCAGCATTTT. Protein: CASSSGTRPQHF.

The CDR3 sequence: CASKRPFSSDEETQYF. The CDR3 nucleotides are TGTGCCAGCAAACGTCCCTTTTCTAGTGATGAGGAGACCCAGTACTTC. The chain uses TRBV2 and TRBJ2-5; D gene ambiguous. The CDR3 is 16 residues long. V shed 7 bases and J shed 5 bases, with 23 bases lying between them. CDR1 is SNHLY and CDR2 is FYNNEI in the germline V gene.